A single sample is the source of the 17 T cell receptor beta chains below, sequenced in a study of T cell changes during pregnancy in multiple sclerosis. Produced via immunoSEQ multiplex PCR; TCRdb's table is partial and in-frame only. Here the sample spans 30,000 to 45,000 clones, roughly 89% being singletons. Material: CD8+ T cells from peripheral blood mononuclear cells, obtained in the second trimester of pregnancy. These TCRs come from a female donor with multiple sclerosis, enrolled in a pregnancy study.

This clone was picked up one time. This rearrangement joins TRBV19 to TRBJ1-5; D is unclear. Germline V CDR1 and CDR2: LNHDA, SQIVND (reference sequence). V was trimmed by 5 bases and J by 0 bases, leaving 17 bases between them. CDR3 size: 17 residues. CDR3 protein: CASSPAPTVYSNQPQHF. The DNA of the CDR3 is TGTGCCAGTAGTCCCGCGCCTACGGTGTATAGCAATCAGCCCCAGCATTTT.

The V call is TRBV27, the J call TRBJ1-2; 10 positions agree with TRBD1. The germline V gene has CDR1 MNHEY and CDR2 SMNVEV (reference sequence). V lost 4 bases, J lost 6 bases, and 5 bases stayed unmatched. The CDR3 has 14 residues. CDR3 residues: CASSSGTGVNGYTF. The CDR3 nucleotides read TGTGCCAGCAGTTCTGGGACAGGGGTGAATGGCTACACCTTC.

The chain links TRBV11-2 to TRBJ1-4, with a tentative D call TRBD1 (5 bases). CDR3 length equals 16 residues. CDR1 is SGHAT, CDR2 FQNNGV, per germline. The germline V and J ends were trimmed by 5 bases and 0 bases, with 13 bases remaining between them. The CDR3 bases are TGTGCCAGCAGCCCACGACAGCCTGCAACTAATGAAAAACTGTTTTTT. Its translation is CASSPRQPATNEKLFF.

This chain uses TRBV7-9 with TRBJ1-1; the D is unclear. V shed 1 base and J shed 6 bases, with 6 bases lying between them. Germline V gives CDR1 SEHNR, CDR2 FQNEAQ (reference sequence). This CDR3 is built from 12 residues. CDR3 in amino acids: CASSLESAEAFF. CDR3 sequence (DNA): TGTGCCAGCAGCTTAGAGTCGGCTGAAGCTTTCTTT.

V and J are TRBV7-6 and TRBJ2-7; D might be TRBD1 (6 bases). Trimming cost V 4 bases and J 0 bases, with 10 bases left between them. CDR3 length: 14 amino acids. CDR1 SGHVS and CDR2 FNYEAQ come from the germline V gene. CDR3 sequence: CASSYTGSSYEQYF. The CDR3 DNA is TGTGCCAGCAGCTATACAGGGAGCTCCTACGAGCAGTACTTC.

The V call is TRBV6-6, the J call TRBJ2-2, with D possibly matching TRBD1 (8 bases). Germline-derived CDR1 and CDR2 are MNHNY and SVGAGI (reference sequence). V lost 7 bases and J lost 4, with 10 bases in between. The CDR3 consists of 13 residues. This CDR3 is CASNRGGTGELFF. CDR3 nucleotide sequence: TGTGCCAGCAACAGGGGGGGCACCGGGGAGCTGTTTTTT.

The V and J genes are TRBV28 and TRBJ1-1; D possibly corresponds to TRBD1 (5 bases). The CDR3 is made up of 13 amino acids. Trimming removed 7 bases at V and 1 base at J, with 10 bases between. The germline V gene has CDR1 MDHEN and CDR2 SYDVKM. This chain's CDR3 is CASKGQGNTEAFF. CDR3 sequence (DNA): TGTGCCAGCAAAGGGCAGGGGAACACTGAAGCTTTCTTT.

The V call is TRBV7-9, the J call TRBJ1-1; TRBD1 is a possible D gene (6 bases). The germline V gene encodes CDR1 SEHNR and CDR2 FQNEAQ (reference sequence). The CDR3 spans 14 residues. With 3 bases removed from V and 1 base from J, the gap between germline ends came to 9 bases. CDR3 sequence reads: CASSLGTPNTEAFF. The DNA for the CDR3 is TGTGCCAGCAGCTTGGGGACACCGAACACTGAAGCTTTCTTT.

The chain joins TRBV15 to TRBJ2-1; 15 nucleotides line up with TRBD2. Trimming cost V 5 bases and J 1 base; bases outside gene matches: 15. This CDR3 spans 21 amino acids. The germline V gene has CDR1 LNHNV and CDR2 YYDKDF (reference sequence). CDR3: CATSDALGLAGGRGSYNEQFF. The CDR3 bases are TGTGCCACCAGCGACGCGTTAGGACTAGCGGGAGGGCGGGGGTCCTACAATGAGCAGTTCTTC.

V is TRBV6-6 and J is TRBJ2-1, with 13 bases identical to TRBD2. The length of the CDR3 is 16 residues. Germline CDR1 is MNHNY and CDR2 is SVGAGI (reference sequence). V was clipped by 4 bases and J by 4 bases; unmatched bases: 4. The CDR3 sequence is CASSFGTSGIYNEQFF. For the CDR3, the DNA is TGTGCCAGCAGTTTCGGGACTAGCGGGATTTACAATGAGCAGTTCTTC.

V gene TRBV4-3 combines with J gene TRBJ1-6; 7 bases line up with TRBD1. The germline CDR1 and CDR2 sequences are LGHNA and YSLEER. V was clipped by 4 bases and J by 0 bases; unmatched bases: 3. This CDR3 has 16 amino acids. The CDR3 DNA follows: TGCGCCAGCAGCCCTCGGGACAGCTCCTATAATTCACCCCTCCACTTT. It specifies CASSPRDSSYNSPLHF.

CDR3 amino acids: CAVRQGRATNEKLFF. The CDR3 nucleotides are TGTGCCGTCCGACAGGGGCGTGCAACTAATGAAAAACTGTTTTTT. J is TRBJ1-4 and V is TRBV10-3; 8 nucleotides line up with TRBD1. V shed 11 bases, J shed 0 bases, and the junction held 8 bases outside the gene matches. The CDR3 runs to 15 residues. Germline CDR1 is ENHRY and CDR2 is SYGVKD.

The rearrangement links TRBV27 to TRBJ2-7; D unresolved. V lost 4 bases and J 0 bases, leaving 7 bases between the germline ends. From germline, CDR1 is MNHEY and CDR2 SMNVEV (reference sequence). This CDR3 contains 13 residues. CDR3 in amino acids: CASSYGDSYEQYF. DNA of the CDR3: TGTGCCAGCAGTTACGGAGACTCCTACGAGCAGTACTTC.

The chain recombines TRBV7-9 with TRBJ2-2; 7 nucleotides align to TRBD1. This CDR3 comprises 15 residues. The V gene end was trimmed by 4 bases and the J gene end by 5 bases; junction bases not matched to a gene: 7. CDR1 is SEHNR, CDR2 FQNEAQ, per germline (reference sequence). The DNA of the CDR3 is TGTGCCAGCAGCTCACTACGACAGGGAACCGGGGAGCTGTTTTTT. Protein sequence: CASSSLRQGTGELFF.

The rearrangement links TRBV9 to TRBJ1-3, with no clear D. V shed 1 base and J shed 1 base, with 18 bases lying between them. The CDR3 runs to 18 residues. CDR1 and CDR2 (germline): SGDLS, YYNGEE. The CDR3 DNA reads TGTGCCAGCAGCGTATCCCTCAACCCTCTAGAGTCTGGAAACACCATATATTTT. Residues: CASSVSLNPLESGNTIYF.

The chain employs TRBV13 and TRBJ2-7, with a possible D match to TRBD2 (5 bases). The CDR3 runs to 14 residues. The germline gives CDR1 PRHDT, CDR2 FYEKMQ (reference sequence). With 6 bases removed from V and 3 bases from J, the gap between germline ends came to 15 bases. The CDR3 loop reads CASSSTGNNYEQYF. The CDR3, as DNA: TGTGCCAGCAGTTCCACCGGGAACAACTACGAGCAGTACTTC.

The CDR3 nucleotides are TGTGCCAGCAGCTTGGGTGGACAGGGGGATGAAGCTTTCTTT. Translation gives CASSLGGQGDEAFF. The chain combines TRBV5-4 with TRBJ1-1; 10 nucleotides line up with TRBD1. J gave up 7 bases and V 0 bases, and 3 bases lay outside the gene matches. The germline V gene has CDR1 SGHNT and CDR2 YYREEE (reference sequence). This CDR3 region has 14 residues. Drawing the rest from reference TRBV5-4 and TRBJ1-1, the complete variable domain is ETGVTQSPTHLIKTRGQQVTLRCSSQSGHNTVSWYQQALGQGPQFIFQYYREEENGRGNFPPRFSGLQFPNYSSELNVNALELDDSALYLCASSLGGQGDEAFFGQGTRLTVV.